This T cell receptor (beta chain) was sequenced for a study of blood T cell repertoires in COVID-19. Background on the study: T cells, B-cell-depleted T cells, or PBMCs provided the cDNA or gDNA that served as material.

Cohorts were based on clinical histories the participants reported. A single count supports this clone. The CDR3 contains 15 residues. Trimming left V 8 bases short and J 4 bases short, with 20 bases between. Germline assignment: CDR1 MNHNS and CDR2 SASEGT. Authors' data handling: Amplified reference gene primers provided the basis for estimating nucleated cell counts. Assay used: immunoSEQ multiplex PCR; TCRdb lists only in-frame clones, some missing. V and J calls and clone size are those listed in that table; D and trimming were worked out from the DNA. The table lists 200,000 to 250,000 clones, roughly 87% of them singletons, with 9.5% to 14% in the top ten.

This TCR was sampled from a man in his thirties or forties who had recovered from COVID-19. The V call is TRBV6-1, the J call TRBJ2-5; tentative D call: TRBD2 (5 bases). Sequencing input: PBMCs or T cells enriched from blood (not recorded which). The CDR3 reads CASQKLGESIETQYF. The DNA for the CDR3 is TGTGCCAGCCAAAAGCTTGGGGAGTCAATAGAGACCCAGTACTTC.